This T cell receptor beta chain was observed in a study of CD8 T cells in Susac syndrome. Stable or active relapsing-remitting multiple sclerosis, untreated and meeting revised McDonald criteria, defined the controls. FACS was used to enrich TEMRA cells, whereas the CD8+ and CD4+ T cells were obtained by negative isolation. After extraction with the RNeasy kit, about 0.45 to 1 ug of the RNA was reverse transcribed using random hexamers. TCR beta CDR3 was amplified by immunoSEQ covering 54 Vbeta and 13 Jbeta. TCRdb re-called the immunoSEQ multiplex PCR reads with MiXCR, one entry per CDR3 protein. The sample includes over 350,000 distinct CDR3 sequences, approximately 85% of them seen just once. On this clonotype itself: Its antigen remains unidentified.

Overall study findings and caveats: The study admitted that it had a relatively small number of individuals in its TCR sequencing and HLA analysis.

The sample taken for sequencing was CD8+ T cells from PBMCs. The TCR was taken from a human donor with multiple sclerosis.

The CDR3 is CASSLDRRQVNSPLHF. The CDR3 DNA sequence: TGTGCCAGCAGCTTAGACCGTCGACAGGTTAATTCACCCCTCCACTTT. This chain connects TRBV13 to TRBJ1-6; maybe TRBD1 (6 bases). The V end was cut by 1 base, the J end by 6 bases, with 13 bases between. Germline CDR1 and CDR2: PRHDT and FYEKMQ (reference sequence). CDR3 length equals 16 residues.